This T cell receptor (beta chain) was sequenced in a study of cytomegalovirus exposure and HLA in healthy donors. Amplification used 60 Vbeta primers and 13 Jbeta primers. Generated by immunoSEQ multiplex PCR, the TCRdb table keeps only in-frame clones and is missing some. Of 95,000 to 130,000 clones in the sample, around 62% were seen once. The sequence was collected from a woman aged 40 to 50 in good health and CMV-seropositive. Sequenced: PBMCs.

The CDR3 protein is CASSSPRQYRGAFF. Here the CDR3 DNA reads TGTGCCAGCAGCTCCCCTAGACAGTACCGAGGAGCTTTCTTT. J is TRBJ1-1 and V is TRBV7-9; a possible D gene is TRBD1 (5 bases). The germline V gene has CDR1 SEHNR and CDR2 FQNEAQ (reference sequence). The CDR3 totals 14 residues. V lost 4 bases and J 10 bases, leaving 19 bases between the germline ends.